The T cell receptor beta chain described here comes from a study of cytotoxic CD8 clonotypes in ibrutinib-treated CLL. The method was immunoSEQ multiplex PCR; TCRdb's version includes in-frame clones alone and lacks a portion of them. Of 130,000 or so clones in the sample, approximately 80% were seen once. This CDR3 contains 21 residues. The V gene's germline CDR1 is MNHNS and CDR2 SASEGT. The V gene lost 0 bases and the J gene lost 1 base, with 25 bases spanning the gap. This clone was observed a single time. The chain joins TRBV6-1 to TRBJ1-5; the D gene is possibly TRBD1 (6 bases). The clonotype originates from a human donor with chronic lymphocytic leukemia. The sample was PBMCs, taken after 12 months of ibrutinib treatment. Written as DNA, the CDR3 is TGTGCCAGCAGTGAAGCGGAAATTTTTCTAGGGGGACATCGAAGCAATCAGCCCCAGCATTTT. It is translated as CASSEAEIFLGGHRSNQPQHF.